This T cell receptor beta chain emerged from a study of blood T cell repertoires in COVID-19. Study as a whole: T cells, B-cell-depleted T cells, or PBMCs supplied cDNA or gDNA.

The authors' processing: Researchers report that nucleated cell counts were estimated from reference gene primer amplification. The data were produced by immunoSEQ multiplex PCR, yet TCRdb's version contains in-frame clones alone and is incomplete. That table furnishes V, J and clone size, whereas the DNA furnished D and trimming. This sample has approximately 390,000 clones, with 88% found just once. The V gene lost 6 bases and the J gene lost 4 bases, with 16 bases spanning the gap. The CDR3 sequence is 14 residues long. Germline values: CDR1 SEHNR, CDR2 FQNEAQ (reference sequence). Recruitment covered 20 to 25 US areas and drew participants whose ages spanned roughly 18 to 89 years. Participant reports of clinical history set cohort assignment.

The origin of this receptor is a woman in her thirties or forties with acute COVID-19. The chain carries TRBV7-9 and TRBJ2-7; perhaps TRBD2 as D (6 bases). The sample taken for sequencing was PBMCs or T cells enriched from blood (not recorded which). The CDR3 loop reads CASSPSGGLYEQYF. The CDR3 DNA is TGTGCCAGCAGTCCGAGTGGGGGGTTGTACGAGCAGTACTTC.